Following are 30 T cell receptor beta chains from one sample sequenced in a study of T cells in Graves' hyperthyroidism and ophthalmopathy. What was amplified from RNA transcripts were TCR beta CDR3 regions. The TCR CDR3 was amplified in a first-round RT-PCR using the HTBI primer set. Using its own MiXCR run on the multiplex PCR reads, TCRdb lists one record per CDR3 protein. The sample shows around 520,000 distinct CDR3 sequences, around 22% of them seen only once. The sequencing input was blood. All receptors come from a woman aged 25 to 39 with Graves' ophthalmopathy.

The chain joins TRBV2 to TRBJ2-7; TRBD1 agrees at 8 bases. The V gene's germline CDR1 is SNHLY and CDR2 FYNNEI. Losses at the gene ends were 4 bases for V and 6 bases for J; bases not matched to a gene: 8. The CDR3 runs 14 residues. CDR3 in DNA: TGTGCCAGCAGTGCGAACAGGGGGGTAACCGAGCAGTACTTC. Protein: CASSANRGVTEQYF.

Many counts were recorded for this clonotype. The CDR3 is CASSRGIQETQYF. The CDR3, as DNA: TGTGCCAGCAGCCGGGGGATCCAAGAGACCCAGTACTTC. The chain uses TRBV11-3 and TRBJ2-5; TRBD2 might be the D (6 bases). The CDR3 is 13 amino acids. CDR1 is SGHNT and CDR2 is YENEEA in the germline V gene. V lost 5 bases, J lost 1 base, and 8 bases lay in between.

Concerning this clonotype: The CDR3 end shows no conserved phenylalanine or tryptophan, and so a read error is likely. CDR3 sequence reads: CASSRQGGTEAFV. DNA of the CDR3: TGTGCCAGCTCCCGACAGGGGGGGACTGAAGCTTTCGTT. The rearrangement links TRBV7-2 to TRBJ1-1; 9 nucleotides match TRBD1. CDR3 size: 13 residues. The ends lost 8 bases at V and 5 bases at J; junction bases unmatched: 6. Germline loops: CDR1 SGHTA, CDR2 FQGNSA.

This clonotype was recorded many times. The chain combines TRBV13 with TRBJ1-3, with TRBD1 as a possible D gene (6 bases). CDR1 PRHDT and CDR2 FYEKMQ come from the germline V gene (reference sequence). The CDR3 is 16 amino acids. Trimming removed 6 bases at V and 1 base at J, with 16 bases between. In DNA, the CDR3 is TGTGCCAGCAGATGGAGAGGGGGAGTTTCTGGAAACACCATATATTTT. The encoded protein is CASRWRGGVSGNTIYF.

The sample holds many counts of this clonotype. The genes are TRBV12-3 or TRBV12-4 and TRBJ1-1; a possible D gene is TRBD1 (5 bases). This CDR3 has 14 amino acids. V dropped 2 bases and J dropped 5 bases, with 12 bases sitting between them. DNA for the CDR3: TGTGCCAGCAGTTTAAGGGGCGCAAGGACTGAAGCTTTCTTT. This translates into CASSLRGARTEAFF.

The chain couples TRBV29-1 to TRBJ2-7; tentatively, D is TRBD1 or TRBD2 (6 bases each). CDR1 is SQVTM, CDR2 ANQGSEA, per germline. The V gene lost 0 bases and the J gene lost 1 base, with 10 bases spanning the gap. The CDR3 sequence is 14 residues long. The CDR3 spells CSVEDGGGSYEQYF. The CDR3, as DNA: TGCAGCGTTGAAGATGGAGGGGGTTCCTACGAGCAGTACTTC.

This clonotype was counted many times. The genes are TRBV19 and TRBJ2-5; D possibly uses TRBD1 or TRBD2 (5 bases each). V shed 1 base and J shed 2 bases, with 17 bases lying between them. This CDR3 contains 17 residues. Germline CDR1 LNHDA, CDR2 SQIVND (reference sequence). CDR3 nucleotide sequence: TGTGCCAGTAGTATAGCCCGAGGGGTGTTGAAGCAAGAGACCCAGTACTTC. This translates into CASSIARGVLKQETQYF.

This clonotype was seen ten or more times. The rearrangement uses TRBV6-1 and TRBJ2-5, with 8 bases lining up with TRBD1. Germline CDR1 is MNHNS and CDR2 is SASEGT. Germline trimming cut 7 bases from V and 5 bases from J; bases unmatched to any gene: 12. The CDR3 loop spans 15 amino acids. CDR3 region: CASTPGRGLEETQYF. In nucleotides, the CDR3 is TGTGCCAGCACCCCGGGCAGGGGGCTTGAGGAGACCCAGTACTTC.

The CDR3 sequence is CASSLKSFSQTPSYEQYF. The CDR3 nucleotides are TGTGCCAGCAGTTTAAAGTCGTTCTCGCAAACCCCCTCCTACGAGCAGTACTTC. This chain connects TRBV12-3 or TRBV12-4 to TRBJ2-7; no firm D call. Trimming shortened V by 2 bases and J by 0 bases, and 20 bases separated the two germline ends. The CDR3 has 18 residues.

This clonotype was seen at least ten times. The chain carries TRBV7-8 and TRBJ1-1; possible D gene TRBD1, 6 bases. The CDR3 totals 16 residues. Between the trimmed V and J ends, which lost 4 bases and 1 base, there was a span of 16 bases. Germline lookup yields CDR1 SGHVS and CDR2 FQNEAQ. CDR3 nucleotides: TGTGCCAGCAGCTCCCGCTTGACAGGCTCGAACACTGAAGCTTTCTTT. Its protein is CASSSRLTGSNTEAFF.

The genes are TRBV19 and TRBJ2-2; D gene uncertain. Germline CDR1 LNHDA, CDR2 SQIVND (reference sequence). CDR3 length: 16 amino acids. Trimming left V 5 bases short and J 3 bases short, with 16 bases between. CDR3 loop: CASSDPWGSYTGELFF. The CDR3 DNA reads as TGTGCCAGTAGTGATCCATGGGGTTCGTACACCGGGGAGCTGTTTTTT.

This clonotype has at least ten counts. The rearrangement links TRBV29-1 to TRBJ1-1; D is perhaps TRBD1 (5 bases). The germline V and J ends were trimmed by 5 bases and 2 bases, with 12 bases remaining between them. The CDR3 length is 13 residues. CDR1 is SQVTM and CDR2 is ANQGSEA in the germline V gene. In DNA, the CDR3 is TGCAGCGTTACGGGGCCCCTAAACACTGAAGCTTTCTTT. Its protein is CSVTGPLNTEAFF. The full variable domain, completed using reference TRBV29-1 and TRBJ1-1, is SAVISQKPSRDICQRGTSLTIQCQVDSQVTMMFWYRQQPGQSLTLIATANQGSEATYESGFVIDKFPISRPNLTFSTLTVSNMSPEDSSIYLCSVTGPLNTEAFFGQGTRLTVV.

The rearrangement uses TRBV20-1 and TRBJ1-1; D gene unclear. The CDR3 length is 12 residues. Trimming shortened V by 6 bases and J by 3 bases, and 11 bases separated the two germline ends. Germline V gene sequence: CDR1 DFQATT, CDR2 SNEGSKA (reference sequence). CDR3 protein: CSANRMDTEAFF. In DNA form, the CDR3 reads TGCAGTGCCAACCGGATGGACACTGAAGCTTTCTTT.

This clonotype was seen at least ten times. V usage is TRBV11-2 and J usage is TRBJ1-2, with 8 nucleotides matching TRBD1. The CDR3 extends over 16 amino acids. V shed 4 bases and J 3 bases; nucleotides not matched to a gene: 10. The germline gives CDR1 SGHAT, CDR2 FQNNGV. As DNA, the CDR3 is TGTGCCAGCAGCTCGAATAAAGGACAGGGTCACTATGGCTACACCTTC. The encoded protein is CASSSNKGQGHYGYTF.

In this sample, this clonotype turned up many times. The CDR3 DNA reads TGTGCCAGCATCTCGCACGGGGGGACCGGGGAGCTGTTTTTT. It is translated as CASISHGGTGELFF. The chain employs TRBV12-3 or TRBV12-4 and TRBJ2-2; 7 bases match TRBD2. The J segment lost 5 bases and the V segment lost 7 bases, leaving 7 bases of the junction unmatched. This CDR3 contains 14 residues.

The V and J genes are TRBV30 and TRBJ1-6, with D perhaps matching TRBD1 (5 bases). Germline values: CDR1 GTSNPN, CDR2 SVGIG (reference sequence). V shed 4 bases and J shed 14 bases, with 18 bases lying between them. This CDR3 spans 13 amino acids. DNA of the CDR3: TGTGCCTGGATTGACCCCCCGGGGGTAACCCTCCACTTT. Encoded protein: CAWIDPPGVTLHF.

This clonotype appeared a few times. This sequence joins TRBV15 and TRBJ2-7; tentatively, D is TRBD1 (6 bases). Germline lookup yields CDR1 LNHNV and CDR2 YYDKDF (reference sequence). V shed 3 bases and J shed 0 bases, with 12 bases lying between them. The CDR3 totals 15 residues. CDR3 loop: CATSRSTGSSYEQYF. CDR3 in DNA: TGTGCCACCAGCAGGTCGACAGGAAGCTCCTACGAGCAGTACTTC.

The table lists this clonotype with a count of one. The genes are TRBV6-2 or TRBV6-3 and TRBJ2-5, with TRBD1 as a possible D gene (6 bases). The V end lost 5 bases, the J end lost 5 bases, and 12 bases lay between the germline ends. CDR1 MNHEY and CDR2 SVGEGT come from the germline V gene. CDR3 length: 13 amino acids. Here the CDR3 reads CASSNRVTETQYF. The CDR3 DNA follows: TGTGCCAGCAGTAACAGGGTTACGGAGACCCAGTACTTC.

In its sample, this clonotype was seen a few times. No conserved phenylalanine or tryptophan ends this CDR3, so it is likely a read error. No DNA is shown, since the ends of the CDR3 on it are uncertain; the CDR3 is the one TCRdb lists. The J gene is TRBJ1-1, the V gene TRBV6-5. Germline-derived CDR1 and CDR2 are MNHEY and SVGAGI. Both ends counted, the CDR3 spans 14 residues. The CDR3 reads CASSWTTRLTEACL.

This clonotype was picked up many times. The CDR3 DNA reads as TGTGCCAGCAGTGGGGGACAGATGAACACTGAAGCTTTCTTT. It yields the protein CASSGGQMNTEAFF. This chain uses TRBV28 with TRBJ1-1; 7 bases line up with TRBD1. V gave up 5 bases and J gave up 0 bases; unmatched junction bases: 3. CDR3 length: 14 amino acids. The germline V gene encodes CDR1 MDHEN and CDR2 SYDVKM.

The V gene is TRBV7-2, the J gene TRBJ1-1; unclear D gene. Per germline, CDR1 SGHTA and CDR2 FQGNSA. There are 14 residues in the CDR3. V was shortened by 2 bases and J by 3 bases, with 10 bases between the two germline ends. The CDR3 DNA follows: TGTGCCAGCAGCTTATATCGGGTCGACACTGAAGCTTTCTTT. As protein: CASSLYRVDTEAFF.

This clonotype showed up many times. V gene TRBV6-5 combines with J gene TRBJ2-7; tentatively, D is TRBD1 or TRBD2 (6 bases each). Germline CDR1 MNHEY, CDR2 SVGAGI. CDR3 size: 16 residues. The ends were cut back, 5 bases at V and 3 bases at J, with 20 bases in the middle. The chain's CDR3 is CASSTWGATLDYEQYF. CDR3 DNA sequence: TGTGCCAGCAGTACTTGGGGGGCTACCTTAGACTACGAGCAGTACTTC.

This clonotype showed up many times. This sequence joins TRBV6-1 and TRBJ2-7; D gene unclear. Looked up from germline, CDR1 is MNHNS and CDR2 is SASEGT. This CDR3 comprises 14 residues. V was trimmed by 7 bases and J by 2 bases, leaving 15 bases between them. The CDR3 DNA reads as TGTGCCAGCACCTCCCCGTCACTAACCTACGAGCAGTACTTC. As protein: CASTSPSLTYEQYF.

Many counts were recorded for this clonotype. This rearrangement joins TRBV6-5 to TRBJ2-7, with D possibly TRBD2 on 5 matching bases. Germline values: CDR1 MNHEY, CDR2 SVGAGI. V dropped 0 bases and J dropped 0 bases, with 12 bases sitting between them. The CDR3 contains 16 residues. CDR3 bases: TGTGCCAGCAGTTACTCGGCTAGCCCTCACTCCTACGAGCAGTACTTC. It specifies CASSYSASPHSYEQYF.

In its sample, this clonotype was seen a few times. The V and J genes are TRBV5-1 and TRBJ2-5; D might be TRBD2 (6 bases). Germline CDR1 is SGHRS and CDR2 is YFSETQ. The CDR3 loop spans 14 amino acids. The V gene lost 2 bases and the J gene lost 2 bases, with 10 bases spanning the gap. The CDR3 spells CASSLRDLQETQYF. CDR3 bases: TGCGCCAGCAGCTTAAGGGACTTACAAGAGACCCAGTACTTC. Based on the CDR3 plus reference TRBV5-1 and TRBJ2-5, the full variable domain is KAGVTQTPRYLIKTRGQQVTLSCSPISGHRSVSWYQQTPGQGLQFLFEYFSETQRNKGNFPGRFSGRQFSNSRSEMNVSTLELGDSALYLCASSLRDLQETQYFGPGTRLLVL.

This sequence joins TRBV6-1 and TRBJ1-5, with D maybe TRBD1 (5 bases). CDR3 size: 16 residues. V lost 8 bases and J lost 1, with 18 bases in between. Per germline, CDR1 MNHNS and CDR2 SASEGT. CDR3 amino acids: CASRDRGIESNQPQHF. The DNA for the CDR3 is TGTGCCAGCCGGGATCGGGGGATAGAGAGCAATCAGCCCCAGCATTTT.

Only a few counts were recorded for this clonotype. The rearrangement uses TRBV30 and TRBJ2-2; no clear D. The CDR3 runs to 11 residues. Germline V gene lookup returns CDR1 GTSNPN and CDR2 SVGIG (reference sequence). Trimming stripped 0 bases from V and 5 bases from J, with 1 base between. The CDR3 reads CAWSVTGELFF. In DNA form, the CDR3 reads TGTGCCTGGAGTGTAACCGGGGAGCTGTTTTTT.

This rearrangement joins TRBV4-1 to TRBJ1-3; D possibly corresponds to TRBD1 (6 bases). There are 15 residues in the CDR3. V gave up 7 bases and J gave up 8 bases, with 21 bases separating them. CDR1 and CDR2 from the germline V gene are MGHRA and YSYEKL. In DNA, the CDR3 is TGCGCCAGCACCCGAAGTGGAGGGACACGGGACACCATATATTTT. It yields the protein CASTRSGGTRDTIYF.

The table lists this clonotype with many counts. The V gene is TRBV11-3, the J gene TRBJ2-7, with D possibly being TRBD1 or TRBD2 (6 bases each). CDR1 is SGHNT, CDR2 YENEEA, per germline. The length of the CDR3 is 13 residues. V lost 1 base and J 8 bases, leaving 12 bases between the germline ends. CDR3 DNA: TGTGCCAGCAGCTTAGGGGGGGCTCTCAAGCAGTACTTC. It translates to CASSLGGALKQYF.

This clonotype was counted at least ten times. The chain uses TRBV11-2 and TRBJ1-3; the D gene is possibly TRBD1 (5 bases). Trimming stripped 5 bases from V and 0 bases from J, with 11 bases between. This CDR3 contains 15 residues. Germline lookup yields CDR1 SGHAT and CDR2 FQNNGV. The CDR3 DNA reads as TGTGCCAGCAGCCGGGACGGGCACTCTGGAAACACCATATATTTT. Its translation: CASSRDGHSGNTIYF.